This TCR beta chain was found in a study of cytomegalovirus exposure and HLA in healthy donors. Findings and caveats of the study: Reportedly, cytomegalovirus status was diagnosed with high sensitivity and specificity. HLA-A and HLA-B allele assignments for most subjects were reportedly predicted accurately using TCR beta sequences. Earlier results showed most TCR beta V segments being productive about 90% or about 30% of the time.

Primers: 60 Vbeta forward and 13 Jbeta reverse. Some clones are missing from TCRdb's copy, which holds only in-frame ones; the method was immunoSEQ multiplex PCR. The sample records 200,000 to 250,000 clones, around 85% being singletons. This clone was observed a handful of times. The antigen remains undetermined. The CMV serostatus of this donor was not recorded. This receptor was taken from a human donor in good health. What was sequenced was PBMCs.

This CDR3 reads CASSPLVGTSAGAHEQFF. The CDR3 nucleotides read TGTGCCAGCAGCCCCCTAGTGGGGACTAGCGCAGGAGCTCATGAGCAGTTCTTC. The genes are TRBV7-6 and TRBJ2-1; 10 positions match TRBD2. Trimming at V came to 5 bases and at J to 8 bases, leaving 18 bases not matched to a gene. The CDR3 spans 18 residues. The germline CDR1 and CDR2 sequences are SGHVS and FNYEAQ.